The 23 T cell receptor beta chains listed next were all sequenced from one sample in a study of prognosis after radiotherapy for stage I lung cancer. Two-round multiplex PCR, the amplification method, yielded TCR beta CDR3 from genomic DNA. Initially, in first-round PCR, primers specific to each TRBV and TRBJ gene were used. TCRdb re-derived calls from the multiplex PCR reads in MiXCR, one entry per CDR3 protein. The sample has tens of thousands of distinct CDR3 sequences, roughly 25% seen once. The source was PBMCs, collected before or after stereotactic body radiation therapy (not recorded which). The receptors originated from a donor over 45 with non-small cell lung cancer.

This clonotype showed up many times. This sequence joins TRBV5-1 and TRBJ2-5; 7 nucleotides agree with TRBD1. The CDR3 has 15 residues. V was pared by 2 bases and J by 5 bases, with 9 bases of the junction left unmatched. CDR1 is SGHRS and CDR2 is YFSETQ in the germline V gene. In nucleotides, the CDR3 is TGCGCCAGCAGCTTTGGGGACAGTTTCGTGGAGACCCAGTACTTC. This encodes CASSFGDSFVETQYF.

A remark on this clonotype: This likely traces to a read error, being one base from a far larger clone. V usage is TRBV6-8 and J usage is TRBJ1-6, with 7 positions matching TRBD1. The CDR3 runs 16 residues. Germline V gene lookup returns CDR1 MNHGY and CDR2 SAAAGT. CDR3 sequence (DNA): TGTGCCAGCAGTTACGGATGGGACAGCCATAATTCACCCCTCGACTTT. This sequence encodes CASSYGWDSHNSPLDF.

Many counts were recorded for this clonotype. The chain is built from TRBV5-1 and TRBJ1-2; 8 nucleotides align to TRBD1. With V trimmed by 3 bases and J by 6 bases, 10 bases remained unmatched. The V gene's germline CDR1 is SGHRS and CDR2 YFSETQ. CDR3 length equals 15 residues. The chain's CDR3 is CASSSLVQGADGYTF. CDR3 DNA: TGCGCCAGCAGCTCCCTGGTTCAGGGGGCTGATGGCTACACCTTC.

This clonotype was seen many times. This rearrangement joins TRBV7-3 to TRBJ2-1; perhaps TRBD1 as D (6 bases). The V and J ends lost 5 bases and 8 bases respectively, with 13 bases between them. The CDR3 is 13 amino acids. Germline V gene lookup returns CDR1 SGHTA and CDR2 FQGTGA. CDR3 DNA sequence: TGTGCCAGCAGCCAGGGGACCGCGCATGAGCAGTTCTTC. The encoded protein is CASSQGTAHEQFF.

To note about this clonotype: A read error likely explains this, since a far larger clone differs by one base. CDR3: CASNRTGNNEQFF. Here the CDR3 DNA reads TGTGCCAGCAACCGGACAGGGAACAATGAGCAGTTCTTC. The chain uses TRBV7-2 and TRBJ2-5; 8 bases are a match to TRBD1. The closer fit of TRBJ2-1 to the DNA end suggests the J call may be wrong. This CDR3 comprises 13 residues. Germline CDR1 and CDR2: SGHTA and FQGNSA.

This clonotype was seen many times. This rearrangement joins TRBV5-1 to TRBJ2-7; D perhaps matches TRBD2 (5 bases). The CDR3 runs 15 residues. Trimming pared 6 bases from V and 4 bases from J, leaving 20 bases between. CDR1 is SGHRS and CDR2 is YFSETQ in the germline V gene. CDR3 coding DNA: TGCGCCAGCAAAAGAGAGTCCCCGGGAAAGTACGAGCAGTACTTC. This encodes CASKRESPGKYEQYF.

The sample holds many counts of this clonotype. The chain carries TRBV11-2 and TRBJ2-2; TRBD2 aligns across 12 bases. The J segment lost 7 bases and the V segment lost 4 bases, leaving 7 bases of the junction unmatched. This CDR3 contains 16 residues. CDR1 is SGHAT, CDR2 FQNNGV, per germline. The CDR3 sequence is CASSSYSSGRVGELFF. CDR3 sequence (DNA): TGTGCCAGCAGCTCTTACTCTAGCGGGAGGGTCGGGGAGCTGTTTTTT.

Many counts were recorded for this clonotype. CDR3 in DNA: TGTGCCAGCAGTGAATACGTAGCATCCTACAATGAGCAGTTCTTC. It specifies CASSEYVASYNEQFF. V is TRBV6-1 and J is TRBJ2-1; D is unclear. V was shortened by 2 bases and J by 1 base, with 9 bases between the two germline ends. The CDR3 consists of 15 residues. CDR1 and CDR2 (germline): MNHNS, SASEGT.

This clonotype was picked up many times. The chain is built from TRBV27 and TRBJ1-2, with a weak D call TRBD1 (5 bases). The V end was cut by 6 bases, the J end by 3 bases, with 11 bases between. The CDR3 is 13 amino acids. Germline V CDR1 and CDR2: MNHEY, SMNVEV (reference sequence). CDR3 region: CASSWGPDYGYTF. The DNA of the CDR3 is TGTGCCAGCAGCTGGGGCCCCGACTATGGCTACACCTTC.

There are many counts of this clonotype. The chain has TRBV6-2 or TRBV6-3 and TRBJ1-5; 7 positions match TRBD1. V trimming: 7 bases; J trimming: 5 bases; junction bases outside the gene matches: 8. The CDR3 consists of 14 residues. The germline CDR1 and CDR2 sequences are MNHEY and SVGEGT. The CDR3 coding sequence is TGTGCCAGCAACCACAGACAGGGATATCAGCCCCAGCATTTT. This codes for CASNHRQGYQPQHF.

The CDR3 bases are TGTGCCAGCAGCTTGGCCGGCAGGGGCTACGAGCAGTACTTC. Translating it yields CASSLAGRGYEQYF. The V call is TRBV5-4, the J call TRBJ2-7, with D perhaps matching TRBD1 (6 bases). Germline V gene sequence: CDR1 SGHNT, CDR2 YYREEE (reference sequence). This CDR3 has 14 amino acids. V was clipped by 0 bases and J by 3 bases, with 10 bases between them.

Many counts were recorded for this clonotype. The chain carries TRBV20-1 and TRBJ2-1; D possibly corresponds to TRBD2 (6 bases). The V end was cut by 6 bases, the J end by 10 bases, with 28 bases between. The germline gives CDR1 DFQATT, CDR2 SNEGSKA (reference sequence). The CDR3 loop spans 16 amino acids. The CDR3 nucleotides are TGCAGTGCCGGGGATACGACTAGTTCCCCCTTAGGCGAGCAGTTCTTC. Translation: CSAGDTTSSPLGEQFF.

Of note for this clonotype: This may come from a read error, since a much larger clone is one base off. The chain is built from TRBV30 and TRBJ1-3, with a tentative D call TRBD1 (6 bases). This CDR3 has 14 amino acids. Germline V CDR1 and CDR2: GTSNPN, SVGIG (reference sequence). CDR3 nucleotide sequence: TGTGTCTGGAGCGAAGGGACACCTGGAAACACCACATATTTT. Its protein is CVWSEGTPGNTTYF.

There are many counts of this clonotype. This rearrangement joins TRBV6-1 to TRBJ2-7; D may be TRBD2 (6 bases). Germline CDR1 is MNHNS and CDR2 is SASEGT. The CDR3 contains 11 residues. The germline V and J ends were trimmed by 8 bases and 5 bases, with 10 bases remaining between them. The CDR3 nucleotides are TGTGCCAGCCGACTAGTTGACGAGCAGTACTTC. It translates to CASRLVDEQYF.

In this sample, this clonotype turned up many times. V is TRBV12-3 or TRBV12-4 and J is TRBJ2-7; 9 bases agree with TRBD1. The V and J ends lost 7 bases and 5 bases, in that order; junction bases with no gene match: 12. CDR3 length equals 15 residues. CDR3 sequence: CASTPGRTGANEQYF. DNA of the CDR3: TGTGCCAGCACCCCGGGAAGGACAGGGGCCAACGAGCAGTACTTC.

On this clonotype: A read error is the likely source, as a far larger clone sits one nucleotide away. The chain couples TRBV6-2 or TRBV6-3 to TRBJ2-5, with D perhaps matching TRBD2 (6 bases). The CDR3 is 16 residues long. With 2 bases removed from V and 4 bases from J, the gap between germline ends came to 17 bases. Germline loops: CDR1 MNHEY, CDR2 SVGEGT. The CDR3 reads CASSYGRGSLIETQYF. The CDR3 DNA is TGTGCCAGCAGTTACGGGCGGGGTAGCTTAATAGAGACCCAGTACTTC.

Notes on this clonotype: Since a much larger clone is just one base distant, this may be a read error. In nucleotides, the CDR3 is TGTGCCAGCAGCATACAGGGAACTAAGCTCTACGATCAGTACTTC. The encoded protein is CASSIQGTKLYDQYF. This chain uses TRBV5-6 with TRBJ2-7; D is possibly TRBD1 (6 bases). CDR1 and CDR2 (germline): SGHDT, YYEEEE. The CDR3 is 15 amino acids.

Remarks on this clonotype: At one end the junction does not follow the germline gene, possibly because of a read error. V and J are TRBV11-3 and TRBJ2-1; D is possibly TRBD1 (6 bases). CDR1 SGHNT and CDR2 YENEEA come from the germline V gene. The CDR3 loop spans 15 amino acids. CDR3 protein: CASSSTWGPENDQFF. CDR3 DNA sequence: TGTGCCAGCAGCTCTACGTGGGGGCCCGAAAATGATCAGTTCTTC.

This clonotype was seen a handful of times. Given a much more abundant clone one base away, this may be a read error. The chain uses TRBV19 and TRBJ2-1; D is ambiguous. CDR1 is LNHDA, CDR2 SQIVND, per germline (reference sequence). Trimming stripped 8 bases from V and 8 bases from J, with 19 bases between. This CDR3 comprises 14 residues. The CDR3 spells CASGHPGFTDEQFF. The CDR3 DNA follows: TGTGCCAGTGGCCATCCGGGCTTTACCGATGAGCAGTTCTTC.

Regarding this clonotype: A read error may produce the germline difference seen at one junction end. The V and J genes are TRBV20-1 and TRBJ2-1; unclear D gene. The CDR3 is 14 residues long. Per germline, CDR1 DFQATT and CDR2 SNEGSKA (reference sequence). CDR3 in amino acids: CSALRALTYNDQFF. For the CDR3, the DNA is TGCAGTGCCCTCCGGGCCTTGACCTACAATGATCAGTTCTTC.

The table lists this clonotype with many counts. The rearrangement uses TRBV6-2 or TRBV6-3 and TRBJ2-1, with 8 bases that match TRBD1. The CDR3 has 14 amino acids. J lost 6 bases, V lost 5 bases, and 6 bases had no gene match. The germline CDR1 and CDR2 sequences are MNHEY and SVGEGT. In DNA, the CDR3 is TGTGCCAGCAGTGGGGAACAGGGGGGCAATGAGCAGTTCTTC. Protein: CASSGEQGGNEQFF.

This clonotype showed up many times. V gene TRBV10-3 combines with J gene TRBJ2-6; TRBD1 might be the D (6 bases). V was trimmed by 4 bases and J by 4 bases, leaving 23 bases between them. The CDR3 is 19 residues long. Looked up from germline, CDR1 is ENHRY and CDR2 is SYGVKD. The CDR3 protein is CAISADGGQPRAGANVLTF. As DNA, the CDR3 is TGTGCCATCAGTGCTGACGGAGGACAGCCCAGGGCCGGGGCCAACGTCCTGACTTTC.

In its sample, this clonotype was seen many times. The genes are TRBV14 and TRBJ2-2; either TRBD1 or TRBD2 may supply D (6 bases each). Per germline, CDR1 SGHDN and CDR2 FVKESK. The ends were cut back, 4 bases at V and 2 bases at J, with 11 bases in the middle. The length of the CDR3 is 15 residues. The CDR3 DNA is TGTGCCAGCAGCCGTGGGGGGCTTAACACCGGGGAGCTGTTTTTT. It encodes CASSRGGLNTGELFF.